These T cell receptor beta chains were read from a single sample in a study of shared clonotypes between healthy human individuals. Data came from immunoSEQ multiplex PCR; TCRdb stores just in-frame clones and leaves some out. The repertoire includes about 1,900,000 clones, about 95% of them detected once, and around 1.2% sits in the top ten. Source material: naive CD8+ T cells sorted from blood. The receptors come from a man aged 18 to 29 in good health. CDR3s include the opening cysteine and the closing phenylalanine or tryptophan. D genes are given only for firm matches. A row's size may be missing; if present it is once, few, many or a size class.

j_call clone_size d_call v_call cdr3_aa cdr3_nt
TRBJ2-3 once . TRBV7-9 CASSLVPGDTQYF TGTGCCAGCAGCTTAGTTCCCGGGGATACGCAGTATTTT
TRBJ2-3 . . TRBV2 CASSEVAYEETQYF TGTGCCAGCAGTGAAGTAGCCTACGAGGAGACGCAGTATTTT
TRBJ1-1 . . TRBV6-1 CASSEGRPDEAFF TGTGCCAGCAGTGAAGGGCGGCCGGATGAAGCTTTCTTT
TRBJ1-4 . . TRBV28 CASSFRLAEKLFF TGTGCCAGCAGTTTTCGACTTGCTGAAAAACTGTTTTTT
TRBJ1-2 . . TRBV19 CARPPGTSGGYTF TGTGCCCGGCCGCCCGGGACCTCGGGTGGCTACACCTTC
TRBJ1-1 . . TRBV9 CASSVGGDLMNTEAFF TGTGCCAGCAGCGTAGGCGGAGACCTTATGAACACTGAAGCTTTCTTT
TRBJ1-1 . . TRBV5-6 CASSWGPSNTEAFF TGTGCCAGCAGCTGGGGACCGTCGAACACTGAAGCTTTCTTT
TRBJ2-3 . TRBD1 TRBV6-1 CASSDWDRGTDTQYF TGTGCCAGCAGTGACTGGGACAGGGGAACAGATACGCAGTATTTT
TRBJ2-1 . TRBD1 TRBV7-9 CASTLRDRGPNEQFF TGTGCCAGCACCCTCCGGGACAGGGGTCCCAATGAGCAGTTCTTC
TRBJ2-7 . TRBD2 TRBV7-9 CASSLGGHGDEQYF TGTGCCAGCAGCTTGGGAGGGCACGGGGACGAGCAGTACTTC
TRBJ2-7 . TRBD1 TRBV7-9 CASSSYDPGQSYEQYF TGTGCCAGCAGCTCTTATGATCCGGGACAGTCCTACGAGCAGTACTTC
TRBJ1-2 . TRBD1 TRBV5-8 CASSLGTAYGYTF TGTGCCAGCAGCTTAGGGACAGCATATGGCTACACCTTC
TRBJ1-1 . . TRBV6-5 CASSYSLSLAEAFF TGTGCCAGCAGTTACTCGTTATCCCTTGCTGAAGCTTTCTTT
TRBJ1-1 . . TRBV7-6 CASSRGAPGGMNTEAFF TGTGCCAGCAGCCGCGGGGCCCCTGGGGGTATGAACACTGAAGCTTTCTTT
TRBJ1-1 . TRBD1 TRBV5-1 CASSSMTGGLDTEAFF TGCGCCAGCAGCTCAATGACAGGGGGCCTGGACACTGAAGCTTTCTTT
TRBJ1-2 . TRBD1 TRBV4-1 CASSFTGVDGYTF TGCGCCAGCAGCTTTACAGGGGTGGATGGCTACACCTTC
TRBJ1-1 once . TRBV6-5 CASRGGAATEAFF TGTGCCAGCAGAGGGGGAGCGGCCACTGAAGCTTTCTTT
TRBJ2-5 . TRBD1 TRBV27 CASSLGQGTVQETQYF TGTGCCAGCAGTTTAGGACAGGGAACGGTACAAGAGACCCAGTACTTC
TRBJ2-7 . . TRBV7-9 CASSLNYEQYF TGTGCCAGCAGCTTAAATTACGAGCAGTACTTC
TRBJ2-7 . . TRBV4-3 CARNRADRDVSYEQYF TGCGCCAGAAATAGAGCCGACCGGGACGTCTCCTACGAGCAGTACTTC
TRBJ2-7 . . TRBV4-1 CASSQGGAYEQYF TGCGCCAGCAGCCAAGGGGGGGCGTACGAGCAGTACTTC
TRBJ2-7 . . TRBV7-9 CASSYGGGLYEQYF TGTGCCAGCAGCTACGGAGGGGGCTTATACGAGCAGTACTTC
TRBJ2-1 once . TRBV25-1 CASKLLNEQFF TGTGCCAGCAAATTGCTCAATGAGCAGTTCTTC
TRBJ2-1 . . TRBV9 CASSVSVISYNEQFF TGTGCCAGCAGCGTAAGCGTCATCTCCTACAATGAGCAGTTCTTC
TRBJ1-1 few . TRBV2 CASSFTEAFF TGTGCCAGCAGTTTTACTGAAGCTTTCTTT
TRBJ2-7 once . TRBV4-3 CASSQEALSESSYEQYF TGCGCCAGCAGCCAAGAGGCTCTCAGCGAGAGCTCCTACGAGCAGTACTTC
TRBJ2-7 . TRBD1 TRBV10-1 CASSESGQGIYEQYF TGCGCCAGCAGTGAGTCGGGACAGGGTATTTACGAGCAGTACTTC
TRBJ2-1 . TRBD2 TRBV4-1 CASSQAPAGGNKQFF TGCGCCAGCAGCCAAGCTCCAGCGGGAGGGAATAAGCAGTTCTTC
TRBJ1-1 . . TRBV27 CATPTAMNTEAFF TGTGCCACCCCGACAGCTATGAACACTGAAGCTTTCTTT
TRBJ2-3 . TRBD2 TRBV2 CASSESSGGPSTDTQYF TGTGCCAGCAGTGAGTCTAGCGGGGGACCTAGCACAGATACGCAGTATTTT
TRBJ1-1 . TRBD1 TRBV7-9 CASSLTLTGVTEAFF TGTGCCAGCAGCCTAACCCTGACAGGGGTAACTGAAGCTTTCTTT
TRBJ2-7 . TRBD2 TRBV4-3 CASSQVSSGINEQYF TGCGCCAGCAGCCAAGTTTCTAGCGGGATAAACGAGCAGTACTTC
TRBJ2-7 . . TRBV5-6 CASSLVGLNSYEQYF TGTGCCAGCAGCTTGGTAGGGTTAAACTCCTACGAGCAGTACTTC
TRBJ1-1 once . TRBV21-1 CASSNLWESLNTEAFF TGTGCCAGCAGCAACCTCTGGGAGAGCCTGAACACTGAAGCTTTCTTT
TRBJ2-5 . TRBD2 TRBV27 CASSLSAGASQETQYF TGTGCCAGCAGTTTATCAGCGGGGGCCTCTCAAGAGACCCAGTACTTC
TRBJ2-7 . . TRBV27 CASREPGGSSYEQYF TGTGCCAGCAGGGAGCCAGGGGGGAGCTCCTACGAGCAGTACTTC
TRBJ2-5 . . TRBV5-6 CASSSSLLETQYF TGTGCCAGCAGCTCCTCACTGTTGGAGACCCAGTACTTC
TRBJ1-1 . . TRBV27 CASSLSQGFSVNTEAFF TGTGCCAGCAGTCTCAGTCAGGGTTTCTCGGTGAACACTGAAGCTTTCTTT
TRBJ2-1 . TRBD1 TRBV6-6 CASSYSPGQGADEQFF TGTGCCAGCAGTTACTCTCCGGGACAGGGGGCAGACGAGCAGTTCTTC
TRBJ2-7 . . TRBV19 CASSMADGRGYEQYF TGTGCCAGTAGTATGGCTGACGGACGCGGCTACGAGCAGTACTTC
TRBJ2-7 . TRBD2 TRBV5-1 CASSLAALAGGHEQYF TGCGCCAGCAGCTTGGCCGCGCTAGCGGGAGGGCACGAGCAGTACTTC
TRBJ2-7 . . TRBV19 CASSDYPGTVYYEQYF TGTGCCAGTAGTGACTATCCCGGGACTGTCTACTACGAGCAGTACTTC
TRBJ2-2 once . TRBV6-6 CASSYYIDTGELFF TGTGCCAGCAGTTACTACATAGACACCGGGGAGCTGTTTTTT
TRBJ2-6 . . TRBV4-1 CASSQVYQGGANVLTF TGCGCCAGCAGCCAAGTATATCAGGGTGGGGCCAACGTCCTGACTTTC
TRBJ2-7 . . TRBV6-5 CASSNNYEQYF TGTGCCAGCAGCAATAACTACGAGCAGTACTTC
TRBJ2-7 . . TRBV7-2 CASSLFAGAYEQYF TGTGCCAGCAGCTTATTTGCAGGGGCCTACGAGCAGTACTTC
TRBJ1-2 . . TRBV28 CASSLRGDGYTF TGTGCCAGCAGTTTACGTGGGGATGGCTACACCTTC
TRBJ1-4 once TRBD1 TRBV11-2 CASSLLGQGVRKLFF TGTGCCAGCAGCCTGTTGGGACAGGGAGTGCGAAAACTGTTTTTT
TRBJ2-3 . TRBD2 TRBV4-1 CASSQDRGADTQYF TGCGCCAGCAGCCAAGATCGGGGGGCAGATACGCAGTATTTT
TRBJ1-2 . . TRBV10-3 CAISEYGDNYGYTF TGTGCCATCAGTGAGTACGGGGACAACTATGGCTACACCTTC
TRBJ1-5 . . TRBV28 CASSYLDWQPQHF TGTGCCAGCAGTTATCTGGACTGGCAGCCCCAGCATTTT
TRBJ2-1 . . TRBV6-1 CASSDARSNEQFF TGTGCCAGCAGTGATGCGAGAAGCAATGAGCAGTTCTTC
TRBJ2-7 . TRBD1 TRBV5-6 CASSRTGVSYEQYF TGTGCCAGCAGCCGGACAGGGGTGTCCTACGAGCAGTACTTC
TRBJ2-3 . . TRBV12-5 CASGYGSDTQYF TGTGCTAGTGGTTACGGATCAGATACGCAGTATTTT
TRBJ1-1 . . TRBV4-1 CASSLGGIMNTEAFF TGCGCCAGCAGCCTGGGTGGGATCATGAACACTGAAGCTTTCTTT